This T cell receptor beta chain derives from a study of control samples from healthy donors and cancer patients. Produced via immunoSEQ multiplex PCR; TCRdb's table is partial and in-frame only. The profile shows a few hundred thousand clones, 75% to 95% of them singletons. CDR3 size: 15 residues. V dropped 4 bases and J dropped 5; count of bases not matched to a gene: 10. The germline V gene has CDR1 SGHDT and CDR2 YYEEEE. The clonotype was recovered from a man between 40 and 49 years old with head and neck cancer. Sequenced: PBMCs. V is TRBV5-6 and J is TRBJ2-7; TRBD1 matches 9 bases. CDR3 in DNA: TGTGCCAGCAGCGCGGGAACAGGGGGCGCGGACGAGCAGTACTTC. This sequence encodes CASSAGTGGADEQYF.